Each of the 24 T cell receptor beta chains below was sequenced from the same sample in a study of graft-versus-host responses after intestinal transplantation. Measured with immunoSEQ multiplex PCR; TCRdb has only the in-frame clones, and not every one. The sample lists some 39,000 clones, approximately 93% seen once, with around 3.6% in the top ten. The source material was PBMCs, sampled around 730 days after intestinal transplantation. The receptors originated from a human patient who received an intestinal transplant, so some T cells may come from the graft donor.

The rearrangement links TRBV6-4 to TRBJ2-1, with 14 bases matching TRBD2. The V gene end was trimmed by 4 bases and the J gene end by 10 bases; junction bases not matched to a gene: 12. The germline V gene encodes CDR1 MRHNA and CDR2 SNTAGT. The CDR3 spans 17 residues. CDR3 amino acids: CASSAYRQGLAGEEQFF. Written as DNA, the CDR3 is TGTGCCAGCAGTGCTTATCGTCAGGGACTAGCGGGAGAAGAGCAGTTCTTC.

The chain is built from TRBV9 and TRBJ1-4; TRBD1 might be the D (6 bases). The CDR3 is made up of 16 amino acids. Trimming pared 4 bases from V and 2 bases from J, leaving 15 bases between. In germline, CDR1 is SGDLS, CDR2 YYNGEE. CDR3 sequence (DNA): TGTGCCAGCAGCCAGGACCCTGGGGGCACTAATGAAAAACTGTTTTTT. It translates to CASSQDPGGTNEKLFF.

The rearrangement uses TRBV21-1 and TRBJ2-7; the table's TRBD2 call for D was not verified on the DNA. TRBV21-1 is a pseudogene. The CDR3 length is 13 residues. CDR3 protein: CASSRRGPYEQYF. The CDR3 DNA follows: TGTGCCAGCAGCAGGCGGGGGCCCTACGAGCAGTACTTC.

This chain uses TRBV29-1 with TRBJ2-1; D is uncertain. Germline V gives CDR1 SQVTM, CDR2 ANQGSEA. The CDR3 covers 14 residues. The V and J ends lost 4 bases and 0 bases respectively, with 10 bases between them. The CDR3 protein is CSVVAASSYNEQFF. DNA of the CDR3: TGCAGCGTTGTGGCCGCAAGCTCCTACAATGAGCAGTTCTTC.

In DNA form, the CDR3 reads TGTGCCAGCAGCTTAGATTTCGAGAGGTCCTACGAGCAGTACTTC. Translating it yields CASSLDFERSYEQYF. The rearrangement links TRBV11-2 to TRBJ2-7; D not resolved. Trimming stripped 0 bases from V and 1 base from J, with 10 bases between. Germline lookup yields CDR1 SGHAT and CDR2 FQNNGV. This CDR3 is built from 15 residues.

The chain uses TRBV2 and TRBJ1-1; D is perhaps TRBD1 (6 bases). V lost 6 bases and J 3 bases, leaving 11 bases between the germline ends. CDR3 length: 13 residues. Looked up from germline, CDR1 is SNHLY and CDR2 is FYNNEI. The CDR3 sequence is CASRTGSYTEAFF. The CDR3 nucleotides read TGTGCCAGCAGGACAGGCAGCTACACTGAAGCTTTCTTT.

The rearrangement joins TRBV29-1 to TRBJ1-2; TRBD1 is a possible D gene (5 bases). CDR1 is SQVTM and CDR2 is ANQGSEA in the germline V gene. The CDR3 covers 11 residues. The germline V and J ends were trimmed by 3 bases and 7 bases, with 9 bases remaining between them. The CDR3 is CSVEGGSGYTF. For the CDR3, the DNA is TGCAGCGTTGAGGGGGGGAGTGGCTACACCTTC.

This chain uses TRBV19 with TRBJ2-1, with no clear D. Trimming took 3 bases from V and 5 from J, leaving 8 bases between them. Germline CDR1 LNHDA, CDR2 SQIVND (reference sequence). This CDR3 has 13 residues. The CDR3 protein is CASSIRENNEQFF. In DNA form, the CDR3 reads TGTGCCAGTAGTATCAGAGAGAACAATGAGCAGTTCTTC.

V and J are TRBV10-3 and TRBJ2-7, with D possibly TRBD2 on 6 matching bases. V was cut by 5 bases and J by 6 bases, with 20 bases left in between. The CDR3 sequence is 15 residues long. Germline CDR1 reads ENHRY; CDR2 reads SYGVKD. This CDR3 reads CAISKTGVRDPEQYF. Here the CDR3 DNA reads TGTGCCATCAGTAAGACGGGGGTCAGGGACCCCGAGCAGTACTTC.

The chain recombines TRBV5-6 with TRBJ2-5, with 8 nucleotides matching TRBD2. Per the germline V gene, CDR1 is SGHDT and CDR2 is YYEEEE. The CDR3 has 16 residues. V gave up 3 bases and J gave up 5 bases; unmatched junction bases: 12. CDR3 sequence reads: CASSWEAGVEWETQYF. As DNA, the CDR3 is TGTGCCAGCAGCTGGGAAGCGGGAGTGGAGTGGGAGACCCAGTACTTC. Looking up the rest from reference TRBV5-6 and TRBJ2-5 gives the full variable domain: DAGVTQSPTHLIKTRGQQVTLRCSPKSGHDTVSWYQQALGQGPQFIFQYYEEEERQRGNFPDRFSGHQFPNYSSELNVNALLLGDSALYLCASSWEAGVEWETQYFGPGTRLLVL.

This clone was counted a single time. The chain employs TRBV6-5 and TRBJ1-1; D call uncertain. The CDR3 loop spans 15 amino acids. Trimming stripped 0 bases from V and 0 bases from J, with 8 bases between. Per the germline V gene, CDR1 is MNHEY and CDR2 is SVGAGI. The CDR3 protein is CASSYSRIMNTEAFF. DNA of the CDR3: TGTGCCAGCAGTTACTCTAGGATTATGAACACTGAAGCTTTCTTT.

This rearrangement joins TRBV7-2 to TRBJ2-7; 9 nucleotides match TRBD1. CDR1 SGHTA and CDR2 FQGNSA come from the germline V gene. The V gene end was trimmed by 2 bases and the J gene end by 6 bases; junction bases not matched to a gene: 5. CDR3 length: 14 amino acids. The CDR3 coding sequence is TGTGCCAGCAGCTTACTGGGGACAGGGCTCGAGCAGTACTTC. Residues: CASSLLGTGLEQYF.

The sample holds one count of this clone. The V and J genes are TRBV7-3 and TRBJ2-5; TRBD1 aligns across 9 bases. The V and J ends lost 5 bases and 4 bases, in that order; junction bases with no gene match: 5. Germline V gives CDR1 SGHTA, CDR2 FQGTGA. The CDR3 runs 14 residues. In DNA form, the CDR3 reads TGTGCCAGCAGCCCCGGACAGGGGAGAGAGACCCAGTACTTC. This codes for CASSPGQGRETQYF.

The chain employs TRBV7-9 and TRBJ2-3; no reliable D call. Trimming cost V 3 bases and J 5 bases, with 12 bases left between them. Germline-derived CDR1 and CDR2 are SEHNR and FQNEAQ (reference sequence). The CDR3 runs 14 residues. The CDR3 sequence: CASSLVGGVDTQYF. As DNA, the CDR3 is TGTGCCAGCAGCTTGGTCGGCGGTGTAGATACGCAGTATTTT.

CDR3 nucleotide sequence: TGTGCCAGCAGCTTAAGTGGTGCGGGGAGGGGCCGAGAGACCCAGTACTTC. This encodes CASSLSGAGRGRETQYF. The chain joins TRBV13 to TRBJ2-5; TRBD2 matches 7 bases. The CDR3 contains 17 residues. After removal of 2 bases from V and 4 bases from J, the junction contained 13 bases not matched to a gene. From germline, CDR1 is PRHDT and CDR2 FYEKMQ (reference sequence).

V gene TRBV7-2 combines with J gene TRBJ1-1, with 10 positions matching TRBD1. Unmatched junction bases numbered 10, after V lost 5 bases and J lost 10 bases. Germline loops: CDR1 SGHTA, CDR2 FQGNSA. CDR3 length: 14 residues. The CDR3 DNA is TGTGCCAGCAGCCTCGGACAGGGGGAAGGGACAGCTTTCTTT. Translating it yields CASSLGQGEGTAFF.

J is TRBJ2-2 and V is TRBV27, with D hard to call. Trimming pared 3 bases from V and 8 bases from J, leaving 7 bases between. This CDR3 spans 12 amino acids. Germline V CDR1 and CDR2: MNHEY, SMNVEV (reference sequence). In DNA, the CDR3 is TGTGCCAGCAGTTTTTGGTCTGGGGAGCTGTTTTTT. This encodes CASSFWSGELFF.

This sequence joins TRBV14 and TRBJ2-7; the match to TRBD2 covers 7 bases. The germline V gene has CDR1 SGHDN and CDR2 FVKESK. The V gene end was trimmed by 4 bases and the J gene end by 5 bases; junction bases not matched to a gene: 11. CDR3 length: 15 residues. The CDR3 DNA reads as TGTGCCAGCAGCCGGGAGGGGCTAGTCTTCGACGAGCAGTACTTC. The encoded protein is CASSREGLVFDEQYF.

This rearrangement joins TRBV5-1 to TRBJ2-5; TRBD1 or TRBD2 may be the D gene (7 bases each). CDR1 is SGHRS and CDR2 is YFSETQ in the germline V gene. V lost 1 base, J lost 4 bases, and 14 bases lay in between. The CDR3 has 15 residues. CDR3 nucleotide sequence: TGCGCCAGCAGCTTGAACACAGGGGAGGGAGAGACCCAGTACTTC. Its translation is CASSLNTGEGETQYF.

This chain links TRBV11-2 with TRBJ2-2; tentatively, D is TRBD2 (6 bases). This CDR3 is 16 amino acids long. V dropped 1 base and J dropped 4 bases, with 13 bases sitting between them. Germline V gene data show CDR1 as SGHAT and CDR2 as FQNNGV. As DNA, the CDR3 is TGTGCCAGCAGCTTAGGGCCCCGGGGGAGCACCGGGGAGCTGTTTTTT. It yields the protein CASSLGPRGSTGELFF.

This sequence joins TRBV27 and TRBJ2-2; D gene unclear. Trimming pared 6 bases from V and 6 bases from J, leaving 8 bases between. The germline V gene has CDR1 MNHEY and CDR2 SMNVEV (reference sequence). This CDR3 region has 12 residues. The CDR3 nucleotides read TGTGCCAGCAGCAGAGTAGCCGGGGAGCTGTTTTTT. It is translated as CASSRVAGELFF.

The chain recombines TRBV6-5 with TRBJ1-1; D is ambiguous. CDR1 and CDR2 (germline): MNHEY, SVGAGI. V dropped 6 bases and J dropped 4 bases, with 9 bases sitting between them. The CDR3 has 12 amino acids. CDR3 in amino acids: CASRRWSTEAFF. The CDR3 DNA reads TGTGCCAGCAGGCGGTGGAGCACTGAAGCTTTCTTT.

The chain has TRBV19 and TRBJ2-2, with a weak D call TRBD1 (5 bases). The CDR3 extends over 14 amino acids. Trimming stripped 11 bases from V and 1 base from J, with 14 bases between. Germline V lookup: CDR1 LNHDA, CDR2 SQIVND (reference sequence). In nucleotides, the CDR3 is TGTGCCGGATCGTCAGGGTTGAACACCGGGGAGCTGTTTTTT. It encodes CAGSSGLNTGELFF.

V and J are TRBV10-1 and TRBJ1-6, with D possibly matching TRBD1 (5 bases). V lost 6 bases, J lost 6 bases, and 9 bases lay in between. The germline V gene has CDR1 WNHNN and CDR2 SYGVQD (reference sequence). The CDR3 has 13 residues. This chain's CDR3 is CASSEGSNSPLHF. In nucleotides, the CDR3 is TGCGCCAGCAGCGAGGGGAGTAATTCACCCCTCCACTTT.